This TCR beta chain was identified during a study of cytomegalovirus exposure and HLA in healthy donors (dated by TCRdb to 2015 to 2018). Regarding the study in general: According to a later analysis, one platform produced both the 100 to 150 validation repertoires and the 666 repertoires of the first cohort. The study was designed to test whether signatures of past pathogen exposure could be identified by cataloging public T cell receptors. Besides the first cohort of about 730 subjects, a separate validation cohort made up of 120 or so different subjects was used. The study combined high-throughput TCR immunosequencing, statistical association of individual TCRs with disease status, and machine learning to predict cytomegalovirus infection status. Paper-wide results and their limitations: The classifier was reported to diagnose cytomegalovirus status with high specificity and sensitivity in both the original cohort and the validation cohort. The study listed around 160 TCR beta chains as associated with cytomegalovirus. Subsequent analysis determined that TCRs grouped into clusters in the first cohort also showed a tendency toward co-occurrence across the 90 to 150 validation repertoires, and 85% to 95% of cluster scores exceeded 0. Most TCR sequences were observed very rarely across donors, whereas some public TCRs were present in many individuals. In vitro tests confirmed that a few of the cytomegalovirus-associated TCR beta chains recognize cytomegalovirus antigens. The authors suggested that the approach could potentially be generalized to other disease states and immunological phenotypes. All 130 or so repertoires were used to score co-occurrence in the validation cohort in a later analysis, because that analysis had no HLA typing for the cohort.

The library was prepared using the immunoSEQ multiplex PCR assay. The authors' analysis ran thus. A statistical classification framework was built to diagnose cytomegalovirus status from the catalog of TCR beta chain sequences. As stored in TCRdb, this immuneACCESS dataset retains in-frame rearrangements with V and J assigned. A fraction of the clones does not appear; measured against another copy, unresolved V genes explain less than half of the discrepancy, and the remainder lacks a known reason. That table is the source of V, J and clone size, and D and trimming were worked out from the DNA. This sample comprises approximately 260,000 clones, around 85% of them detected only once. The ten largest clones add up to 1% of the sample. The donors were included in the validation cohort of 130 or so subjects, a group kept apart from the roughly 670-subject first cohort. Turning to this clone: Its antigen is unknown. Base qualities are not provided; no much larger clone lies one nucleotide away.

Inclusive of the bounding cysteine and phenylalanine, the CDR3 is 14 residues long. Only the CDR3 part of the read is kept: 42 bases, read in frame from the first base. At the junction V is shortened by 7 bases and J by 8 bases; bases outside the gene matches: 8. The germline V gene provides CDR1 SGHAT and CDR2 FQNNGV. The receptor comes from a woman in her late teens or twenties in good health and CMV-seronegative. Recombination joined TRBV11-2 with TRBJ1-2; 12 bases in the middle match TRBD1. The sequencing sample was made of PBMCs. CDR3 reads: CASTTGQGARGYTF. The nucleotides are TGTGCCAGCACCACGGGACAGGGGGCGCGAGGCTACACCTTC.